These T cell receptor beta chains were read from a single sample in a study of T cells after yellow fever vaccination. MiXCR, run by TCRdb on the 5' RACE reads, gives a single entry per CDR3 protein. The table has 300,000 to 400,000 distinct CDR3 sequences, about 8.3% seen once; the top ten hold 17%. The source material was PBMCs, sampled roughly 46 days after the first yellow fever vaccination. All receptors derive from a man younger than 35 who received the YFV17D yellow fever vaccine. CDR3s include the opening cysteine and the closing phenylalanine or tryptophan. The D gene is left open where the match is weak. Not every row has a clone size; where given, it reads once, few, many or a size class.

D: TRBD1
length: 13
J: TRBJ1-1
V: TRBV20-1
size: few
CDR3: CSAREDRYTEAFF
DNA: TGCAGTGCTAGAGAGGACAGGTACACTGAAGCTTTCTTT

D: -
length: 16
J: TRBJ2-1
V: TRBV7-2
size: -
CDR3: CASSLRGTGTPREQFF
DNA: TGTGCCAGCAGCTTAAGAGGGACGGGTACCCCACGAGAGCAGTTCTTC

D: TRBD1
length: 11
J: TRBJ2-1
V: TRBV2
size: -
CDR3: CASRVRDRGLF
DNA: TGTGCCAGCAGGGTCCGGGACAGGGGCCTCTTC

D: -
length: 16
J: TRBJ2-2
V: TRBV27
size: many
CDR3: CASSLGGGGGTGELFF
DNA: TGTGCCAGCAGTTTAGGGGGGGGCGGGGGCACCGGGGAGCTGTTTTTT

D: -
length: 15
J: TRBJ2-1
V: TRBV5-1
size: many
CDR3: CASSFSGIRYNEQFF
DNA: TGCGCCAGCAGCTTTTCCGGGATTAGATACAATGAGCAGTTCTTC

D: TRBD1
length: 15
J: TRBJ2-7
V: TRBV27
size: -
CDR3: CASSFPGQGWDEQYF
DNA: TGTGCCAGCAGTTTCCCCGGACAGGGGTGGGACGAGCAGTACTTC

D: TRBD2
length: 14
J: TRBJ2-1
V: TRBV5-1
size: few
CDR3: CASSLDGGAGEQFF
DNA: TGCGCCAGCAGCTTGGACGGGGGGGCGGGAGAGCAGTTCTTC

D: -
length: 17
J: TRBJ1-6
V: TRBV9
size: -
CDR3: CASSGLSHSSYNSPLHF
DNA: TGTGCCAGCAGTGGCCTCAGTCATAGTTCCTATAATTCACCCCTCCACTTT

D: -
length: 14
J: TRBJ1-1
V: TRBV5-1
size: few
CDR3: CASSSRLGNTEAFF
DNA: TGCGCCAGCAGCTCGAGGTTGGGCAACACTGAAGCTTTCTTT

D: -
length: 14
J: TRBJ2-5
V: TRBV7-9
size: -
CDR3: CASSPTGNGETQYF
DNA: TGTGCCAGCAGCCCAACAGGGAATGGAGAGACCCAGTACTTC

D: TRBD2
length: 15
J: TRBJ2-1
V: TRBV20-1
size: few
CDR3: CSANVGGGGYNEQFF
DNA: TGCAGTGCTAATGTAGGCGGGGGTGGCTACAATGAGCAGTTCTTC

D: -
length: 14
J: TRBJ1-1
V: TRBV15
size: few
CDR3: CATSRSRQNTEAFF
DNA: TGTGCCACCAGCAGAAGTAGACAGAACACTGAAGCTTTCTTT

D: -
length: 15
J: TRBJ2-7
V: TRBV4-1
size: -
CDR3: CASSPTLGRSYEQYF
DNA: TGCGCCAGCAGCCCAACCCTTGGGAGGTCCTACGAGCAGTACTTC

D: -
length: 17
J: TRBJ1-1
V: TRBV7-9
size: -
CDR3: CASSLPDEAVMNTEAFF
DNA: TGTGCCAGCAGCCTCCCGGATGAGGCAGTGATGAACACTGAAGCTTTCTTT

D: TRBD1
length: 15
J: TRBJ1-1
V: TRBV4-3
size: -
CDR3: CASSQDDRVSPEAFF
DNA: TGCGCCAGCAGCCAAGATGACAGGGTGTCGCCTGAAGCTTTCTTT

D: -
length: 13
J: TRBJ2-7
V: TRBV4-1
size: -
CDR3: CASSQARGYEQYF
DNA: TGCGCCAGCAGCCAAGCCAGGGGTTACGAGCAGTACTTC

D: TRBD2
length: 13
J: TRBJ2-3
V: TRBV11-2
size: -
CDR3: CASSLGSGDTQYF
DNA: TGTGCCAGCAGCTTGGGTAGCGGGGATACGCAGTATTTT

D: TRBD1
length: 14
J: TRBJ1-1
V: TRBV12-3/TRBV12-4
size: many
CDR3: CASSRQGPNTEAFF
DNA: TGTGCCAGCAGTAGACAGGGCCCAAACACTGAAGCTTTCTTT

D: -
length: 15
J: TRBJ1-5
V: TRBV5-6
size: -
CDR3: CASSSLPGSNQPQHF
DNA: TGTGCCAGCAGCTCGTTACCAGGTAGCAATCAGCCCCAGCATTTT

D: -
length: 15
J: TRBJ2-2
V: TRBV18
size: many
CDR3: CASSPLEGGSGELFF
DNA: TGTGCCAGCTCACCCCTGGAGGGGGGCTCCGGGGAGCTGTTTTTT

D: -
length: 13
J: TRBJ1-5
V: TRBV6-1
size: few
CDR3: CASGRTGNQPQHF
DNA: TGTGCCAGCGGACGAACGGGAAATCAGCCCCAGCATTTT

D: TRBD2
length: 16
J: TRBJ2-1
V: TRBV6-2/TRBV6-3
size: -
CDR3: CASSELTGGSYNEQFF
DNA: TGTGCCAGCTCCGAATTGACGGGAGGCTCCTACAATGAGCAGTTCTTC

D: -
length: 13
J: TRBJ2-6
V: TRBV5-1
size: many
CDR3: CASSLTPANVLTF
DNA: TGCGCCAGCAGCTTGACGCCGGCCAACGTCCTGACTTTC

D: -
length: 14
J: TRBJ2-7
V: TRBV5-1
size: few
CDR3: CASSEGVFSYEQYF
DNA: TGCGCCAGCAGTGAGGGGGTATTTTCCTACGAGCAGTACTTC

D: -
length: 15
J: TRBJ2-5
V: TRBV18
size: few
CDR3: CASSPPSVPKETQYF
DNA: TGTGCCAGCTCACCACCGTCGGTTCCCAAAGAGACCCAGTACTTC

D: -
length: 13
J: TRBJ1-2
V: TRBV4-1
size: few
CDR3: CASSQVTGLGYTF
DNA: TGCGCCAGCAGCCAGGTTACAGGGCTTGGCTACACCTTC

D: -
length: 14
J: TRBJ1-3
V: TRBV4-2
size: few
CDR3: CASSQEQTGNTIYF
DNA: TGTGCCAGCAGCCAAGAACAGACTGGAAACACCATATATTTT

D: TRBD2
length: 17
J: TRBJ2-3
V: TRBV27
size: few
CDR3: CASSLGVAGLSTDTQYF
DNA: TGTGCCAGCAGTTTAGGGGTAGCGGGGTTGAGCACAGATACGCAGTATTTT

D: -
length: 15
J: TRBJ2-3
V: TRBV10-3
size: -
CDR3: CAISDAPASTDTQYF
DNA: TGTGCCATCAGTGACGCCCCCGCTAGCACAGATACGCAGTATTTT

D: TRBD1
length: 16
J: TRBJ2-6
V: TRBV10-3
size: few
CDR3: CAISDAGGSGANVLTF
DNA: TGTGCCATCAGTGATGCAGGGGGCTCTGGGGCCAACGTCCTGACTTTC

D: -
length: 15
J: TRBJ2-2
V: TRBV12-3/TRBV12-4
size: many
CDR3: CASKETRGNTGELFF
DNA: TGTGCCAGCAAGGAGACAAGGGGGAACACCGGGGAGCTGTTTTTT

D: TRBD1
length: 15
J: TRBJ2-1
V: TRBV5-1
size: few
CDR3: CASSSRQGIYNEQFF
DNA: TGCGCCAGCAGCTCCCGACAGGGGATCTACAATGAGCAGTTCTTC

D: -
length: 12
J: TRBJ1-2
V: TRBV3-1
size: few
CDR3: CASSQSDRSYTF
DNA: TGTGCCAGCAGCCAATCCGACAGGAGCTACACCTTC

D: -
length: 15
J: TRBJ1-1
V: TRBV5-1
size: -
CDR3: CASSLLGGAGTEAFF
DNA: TGCGCCAGCAGCTTGTTGGGGGGCGCCGGCACTGAAGCTTTCTTT

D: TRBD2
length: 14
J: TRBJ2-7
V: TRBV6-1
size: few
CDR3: CASSLGLADYEQYF
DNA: TGTGCCAGCAGCCTCGGACTAGCGGACTACGAGCAGTACTTC

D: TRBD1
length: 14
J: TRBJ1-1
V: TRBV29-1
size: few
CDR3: CSVGGGQGDTEAFF
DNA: TGCAGCGTTGGGGGGGGACAGGGAGACACTGAAGCTTTCTTT

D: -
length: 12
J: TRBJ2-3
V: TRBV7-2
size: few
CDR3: CASSSSVDTQYF
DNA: TGTGCCAGCAGCTCCAGCGTAGATACGCAGTATTTT

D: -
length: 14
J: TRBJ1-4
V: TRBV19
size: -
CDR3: CASSMVGLNEKLFF
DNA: TGTGCCAGTAGTATGGTCGGCCTCAATGAAAAACTGTTTTTT

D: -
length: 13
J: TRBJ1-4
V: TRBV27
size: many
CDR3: CASSFRDNEKLFF
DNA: TGTGCCAGCAGTTTCAGGGACAATGAAAAACTGTTTTTT

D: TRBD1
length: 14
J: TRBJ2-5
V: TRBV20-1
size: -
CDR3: CSAGGRQGVGTQYF
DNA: TGCAGTGCTGGGGGCCGACAGGGGGTAGGGACCCAGTACTTC

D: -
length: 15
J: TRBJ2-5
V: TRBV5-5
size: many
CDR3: CASSLGTGTIETQYF
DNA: TGTGCCAGCAGCTTGGGAACCGGGACAATAGAGACCCAGTACTTC